The table lists the clone carrying this T cell receptor (beta chain) with many counts. Its antigen is not identified. By 5'RACE with 10-nucleotide random UMIs, the cDNA was made. From the 5' RACE reads, TCRdb called clonotypes with MiXCR, one entry per CDR3 protein. Of 65,000 to 70,000 distinct CDR3 sequences in the sample, 3% to 5% were seen once. The data were obtained in a study of neurological immune-mediated disorders. Study results and caveats: When the repertoires were grouped phylogenetically, those of 18 of the 34 multiple sclerosis patients came together in a single cluster of related CDR3 sequences, which points to a possible repertoire-level signature. No clinical or MRI feature was associated with the multiple sclerosis repertoire cluster.

Sequencing input: PBMCs. The receptor was isolated from a man in his thirties or forties with multiple sclerosis.

The CDR3 DNA sequence: TGCGCCAGCAGTGATAGGGCAGGTGGGTCAGATACGCAGTATTTT. Translation: CASSDRAGGSDTQYF. This chain connects TRBV10-2 to TRBJ2-3; D not resolved. V lost 3 bases, J lost 4 bases, and 14 bases lay in between. Germline assignment: CDR1 WSHSY and CDR2 SAAADI. This CDR3 spans 15 amino acids.